Each of the 28 T cell receptor beta chains below was sequenced from the same sample in a study of T cells in Graves' hyperthyroidism and ophthalmopathy (dated by TCRdb to between 2018 and 2020). Library construction relied on multiplex PCR. The listed sequencing device is Illumina HiSeq 2000. The TCR beta CDR3 regions were amplified from RNA transcripts. The TCR CDR3 was subjected to a first round of RT-PCR using the HTBI primer set and the Qiagen OneStep RT-PCR kit. TCRdb applied fastp at Q25 and MiXCR to the public reads, then kept only in-frame beta chains. Identical CDR3 proteins give one entry, which carries the most common genes and DNA. The table for this sample lists around 800,000 distinct CDR3 sequences; 35% to 40% of them were counted only once. The top ten clones comprise approximately 10% of the sample. What was sequenced was blood. The source of these receptors is a man aged 18 to 35 with Graves' hyperthyroidism.

A few counts support this clonotype. The rearrangement joins TRBV20-1 to TRBJ1-5, with D possibly matching TRBD1 (6 bases). Trimming removed 6 bases from V and 0 bases from J, with 12 bases in between. The CDR3 is 14 amino acids. Looked up from germline, CDR1 is DFQATT and CDR2 is SNEGSKA (reference sequence). Here the CDR3 reads CSATPGHSNQPQHF. DNA of the CDR3: TGCAGTGCCACTCCGGGACATAGCAATCAGCCCCAGCATTTT.

This CDR3 is CASSPEDGNSNQPQHF. CDR3 bases: TGTGCCAGCTCACCCGAGGACGGAAATAGCAATCAGCCCCAGCATTTT. This chain uses TRBV10-3 with TRBJ1-5; D call uncertain. This CDR3 is built from 16 residues. Germline V gene sequence: CDR1 ENHRY, CDR2 SYGVKD. V lost 10 bases, J lost 0 bases, and 19 bases lay in between.

The chain links TRBV12-3 or TRBV12-4 to TRBJ2-5; 7 nucleotides agree with TRBD2. This CDR3 is built from 15 residues. The J segment lost 2 bases and the V segment lost 5 bases, leaving 8 bases of the junction unmatched. In DNA form, the CDR3 reads TGTGCCAGCAGTCGGGAGGTACACATTCAAGAGACCCAGTACTTC. It specifies CASSREVHIQETQYF.

Many counts were recorded for this clonotype. The chain carries TRBV25-1 and TRBJ1-4; unclear D gene. Germline V gene lookup returns CDR1 MGHDK and CDR2 SYGVNS. This CDR3 has 16 residues. V lost 4 bases and J 8 bases, leaving 20 bases between the germline ends. CDR3 nucleotide sequence: TGTGCCAGCAGTGCCCCCTTGCATGACGGAGGCGAAAAACTGTTTTTT. This translates into CASSAPLHDGGEKLFF.

The chain is built from TRBV10-3 and TRBJ2-5; 8 bases line up with TRBD1. V gave up 10 bases and J gave up 6 bases; unmatched junction bases: 13. Germline V gene data show CDR1 as ENHRY and CDR2 as SYGVKD. The CDR3 contains 14 residues. The CDR3 nucleotides are TGTGCCAGCAACCTCGGACAGGGCGGACAGACCCAGTACTTC. It codes for CASNLGQGGQTQYF.

CDR3 loop: CASSHTSSAADQPQYF. CDR3 bases: TGTGCCAGCAGCCATACATCCTCGGCAGCAGATCAGCCCCAGTACTTC. The chain employs TRBV7-8 and TRBJ2-5; D not certain. Trimming shortened V by 5 bases and J by 9 bases, and 25 bases separated the two germline ends. CDR3 length: 16 amino acids. The V gene's germline CDR1 is SGHVS and CDR2 FQNEAQ.

The sample holds a few counts of this clonotype. This chain links TRBV5-1 with TRBJ1-4; D is unresolved. V was clipped by 0 bases and J by 3 bases, with 6 bases between them. The CDR3 runs 14 residues. The germline CDR1 and CDR2 sequences are SGHRS and YFSETQ. The CDR3 nucleotides are TGCGCCAGCAGCTTGGAGCCTGCTAATGAAAAACTGTTTTTT. Residues: CASSLEPANEKLFF.

This clonotype has only a few counts. V and J are TRBV20-1 and TRBJ1-5; the match to TRBD1 covers 10 bases. The CDR3 covers 17 residues. With V trimmed by 5 bases and J by 2 bases, 12 bases remained unmatched. Germline CDR1 DFQATT, CDR2 SNEGSKA (reference sequence). The CDR3 nucleotides read TGCAGTGCTCCTACCGGGACAGGGGATCGAGGCAATCAGCCCCAGCATTTT. This encodes CSAPTGTGDRGNQPQHF.

This chain joins TRBV5-1 and TRBJ2-2, with D unresolved. The CDR3 sequence is 17 residues long. In germline, CDR1 is SGHRS, CDR2 YFSETQ. V lost 4 bases to trimming and J lost 4 bases, with 20 bases between them. CDR3 nucleotides: TGCGCCAGCAGCACCGCCCCCATGGGTTTTGGCACCGGGGAGCTGTTTTTT. This sequence encodes CASSTAPMGFGTGELFF. The whole variable domain, remainder taken from reference TRBV5-1 and TRBJ2-2, is KAGVTQTPRYLIKTRGQQVTLSCSPISGHRSVSWYQQTPGQGLQFLFEYFSETQRNKGNFPGRFSGRQFSNSRSEMNVSTLELGDSALYLCASSTAPMGFGTGELFFGEGSRLTVL.

In the case of this clonotype: A read error may account for a junction end that differs from germline. The rearrangement joins TRBV7-2 to TRBJ1-1; 8 bases are a match to TRBD1. Germline V gives CDR1 SGHTA, CDR2 FQGNSA. This CDR3 contains 15 residues. In DNA, the CDR3 is TGCGCCAGCAGCCAAGGGGACAGGAGTAACCCTGAAGCTTTCTTT. Residues: CASSQGDRSNPEAFF.

This chain uses TRBV4-2 with TRBJ1-2; tentatively, D is TRBD1 (6 bases). V dropped 5 bases and J dropped 6 bases, with 13 bases sitting between them. The CDR3 contains 13 residues. In germline, CDR1 is LGHNA, CDR2 YNFKEQ. CDR3 amino acids: CASSLARGHGYTF. CDR3 nucleotides: TGTGCCAGCAGCTTAGCCAGGGGACATGGCTACACCTTC.

The chain recombines TRBV7-8 with TRBJ2-7, with 10 positions matching TRBD2. Germline trimming cut 5 bases from V and 5 bases from J; bases unmatched to any gene: 12. Germline loops: CDR1 SGHVS, CDR2 FQNEAQ. This CDR3 is built from 16 residues. The CDR3 region is CASSPWTSGAANEQYF. In nucleotides, the CDR3 is TGTGCCAGCAGCCCCTGGACTAGCGGTGCCGCTAACGAGCAGTACTTC.

The chain employs TRBV2 and TRBJ1-5; D not resolved. Germline CDR1 SNHLY, CDR2 FYNNEI. The CDR3 extends over 16 amino acids. Trimming took off 6 bases at V and 3 bases at J, with 18 bases between the two ends. The CDR3 protein is CASSRSAGTYNQPQHF. The CDR3, as DNA: TGTGCCAGCAGCCGATCGGCGGGTACTTACAATCAGCCCCAGCATTTT.

About this clonotype: The conserved phenylalanine or tryptophan normally closing the CDR3 is absent here, so this likely arose from a read error. The DNA is omitted, as the CDR3 cannot be located on it reliably, and the CDR3 follows TCRdb's listing. The rearrangement joins TRBV4-1 to TRBJ2-7. The CDR3 sequence runs 8 residues, both termini included. The germline CDR1 and CDR2 sequences are MGHRA and YSYEKL. CDR3 residues: CASSQDSA.

The chain links TRBV6-6 to TRBJ1-5; 9 bases agree with TRBD1. Trimming removed 6 bases from V and 5 bases from J; junction bases left unmatched: 8. Germline V CDR1 and CDR2: MNHNY, SVGAGI (reference sequence). This CDR3 spans 15 amino acids. The CDR3 protein is CASSRPTGGDQPQHF. The CDR3 nucleotides read TGTGCCAGCAGCCGTCCTACAGGGGGCGATCAGCCCCAGCATTTT.

This clonotype was seen at least ten times. At one boundary the junction diverges from the germline segment, which might be a read error. This rearrangement joins TRBV29-1 to TRBJ1-5; no reliable D call. The length of the CDR3 is 12 residues. Per germline, CDR1 SQVTM and CDR2 ANQGSEA. The CDR3 DNA reads as TGCAGCGTTGGGGGTAGCGATCAGCCCCAGCATTTT. Its translation is CSVGGSDQPQHF.

Ten or more counts support this clonotype. The rearrangement uses TRBV20-1 and TRBJ1-2, with D unclear. CDR1 and CDR2 (germline): DFQATT, SNEGSKA (reference sequence). The CDR3 is 11 residues long. CDR3 protein: CSADSNYGYTF. CDR3 in DNA: TGCAGCGCCGACTCAAACTATGGCTACACCTTC.

This clonotype occurred a few times. The chain links TRBV4-1 to TRBJ1-3; no definite D call. This CDR3 is built from 16 residues. Germline loops: CDR1 MGHRA, CDR2 YSYEKL. V dropped 5 bases and J dropped 0 bases, with 14 bases sitting between them. Here the CDR3 DNA reads TGCGCCAGCAGCAGCGATATCATGGACTCTGGAAACACCATATATTTT. Its translation: CASSSDIMDSGNTIYF.

In DNA form, the CDR3 reads TGTGCCAGCGGCACGGGGGGGACGGAGACCCAGTACTTC. Translation: CASGTGGTETQYF. The V and J genes are TRBV9 and TRBJ2-5; 8 bases agree with TRBD2. The CDR3 runs to 13 residues. Germline lookup yields CDR1 SGDLS and CDR2 YYNGEE. The V gene end was trimmed by 7 bases and the J gene end by 5 bases; junction bases not matched to a gene: 7. Variable domain in full (rest from reference TRBV9 and TRBJ2-5): DSGVTQTPKHLITATGQRVTLRCSPRSGDLSVYWYQQSLDQGLQFLIQYYNGEERAKGNILERFSAQQFPDLHSELNLSSLELGDSALYFCASGTGGTETQYFGPGTRLLVL.

This chain connects TRBV12-3 or TRBV12-4 to TRBJ2-7, with 8 bases matching TRBD2. The CDR3 sequence is 12 residues long. V shed 7 bases and J 11 bases; nucleotides not matched to a gene: 10. This CDR3 reads CASMGREGREYF. Written as DNA, the CDR3 is TGTGCCAGCATGGGACGGGAGGGAAGGGAGTACTTC.

This clonotype was detected a few times. A read error is possible here, since a much larger clone lies one base away. V usage is TRBV6-2 or TRBV6-3 and J usage is TRBJ1-1; tentatively, D is TRBD1 (6 bases). Germline V lookup: CDR1 MNHEY, CDR2 SVGEGT. CDR3 length equals 13 residues. Trimming pared 10 bases from V and 0 bases from J, leaving 12 bases between. The CDR3: CATHGQMNTEAFF. The CDR3 DNA is TGTGCCACCCACGGACAGATGAACACTGAAGCTTTCTTT.

This sequence joins TRBV7-9 and TRBJ2-7; D gene ambiguous. CDR3 length: 12 residues. V was clipped by 1 base and J by 7 bases, with 8 bases between them. Per the germline V gene, CDR1 is SEHNR and CDR2 is FQNEAQ (reference sequence). Here the CDR3 DNA reads TGTGCCAGCAGCTTAGTCGGGTGGGAGCAGTACTTC. Translated, it gives CASSLVGWEQYF. The whole variable domain, filled in from reference TRBV7-9 and TRBJ2-7, reads DTGVSQNPRHKITKRGQNVTFRCDPISEHNRLYWYRQTLGQGPEFLTYFQNEAQLEKSRLLSDRFSAERPKGSFSTLEIQRTEQGDSAMYLCASSLVGWEQYFGPGTRLTVT.

This clonotype has ten or more counts. This rearrangement joins TRBV20-1 to TRBJ1-1; D gene unclear. This CDR3 region has 13 residues. Germline CDR1 reads DFQATT; CDR2 reads SNEGSKA (reference sequence). The ends were cut back, 5 bases at V and 3 bases at J, with 13 bases in the middle. This CDR3 reads CSARREADTEAFF. The CDR3 DNA follows: TGCAGTGCTCGTAGGGAGGCGGACACTGAAGCTTTCTTT.

The CDR3 here is CATSDGGEQETQYF. CDR3 DNA: TGTGCCACCAGTGATGGTGGGGAACAAGAGACCCAGTACTTC. J is TRBJ2-5 and V is TRBV24-1; D remains ambiguous. CDR3 length equals 14 residues. Germline V gene data show CDR1 as KGHDR and CDR2 as SFDVKD. Between the trimmed V and J ends, which lost 3 bases and 2 bases, there was a span of 9 bases.

This clonotype appeared many times. The J gene is TRBJ2-5, the V gene TRBV15, with 10 bases identical to TRBD1. CDR3 length: 16 residues. Per germline, CDR1 LNHNV and CDR2 YYDKDF (reference sequence). J gave up 5 bases and V 3 bases, and 9 bases lay outside the gene matches. The CDR3 reads CATSRERQGAMETQYF. CDR3 nucleotide sequence: TGTGCCACCAGCAGGGAAAGACAGGGGGCAATGGAGACCCAGTACTTC. Full variable domain (missing parts from reference TRBV15 and TRBJ2-5): DAMVIQNPRYQVTQFGKPVTLSCSQTLNHNVMYWYQQKSSQAPKLLFHYYDKDFNNEADTPDNFQSRRPNTSFCFLDIRSPGLGDTAMYLCATSRERQGAMETQYFGPGTRLLVL.

The CDR3, as DNA: TGTGCCAGCAGTTACTCCAGCGGGGACCCTGGGGCCAACGTCCTGACTTTC. Translation gives CASSYSSGDPGANVLTF. The rearrangement uses TRBV6-5 and TRBJ2-6; 7 bases align to TRBD2. With V trimmed by 0 bases and J by 2 bases, 4 bases remained unmatched. Germline lookup yields CDR1 MNHEY and CDR2 SVGAGI. There are 17 residues in the CDR3.

The table lists this clonotype with a few counts. This chain links TRBV5-6 with TRBJ1-2, with 9 bases that match TRBD1. Trimming removed 5 bases from V and 3 bases from J; junction bases left unmatched: 5. The CDR3 length is 14 residues. Germline values: CDR1 SGHDT, CDR2 YYEEEE. The CDR3 DNA follows: TGTGCCAGCAGATTAGGGACAGGGCACTATGGCTACACCTTC. Residues: CASRLGTGHYGYTF.

In its sample, this clonotype was seen many times. The rearrangement uses TRBV24-1 and TRBJ1-5; D gene ambiguous. V was pared by 4 bases and J by 4 bases, with 4 bases between. The length of the CDR3 is 12 residues. Per germline, CDR1 KGHDR and CDR2 SFDVKD. CDR3 bases: TGTGCCACCAGTGACCAGAATCAGCCCCAGCATTTT. This sequence encodes CATSDQNQPQHF.